The sequence of this T cell receptor (beta chain) was determined in a study of radiotherapy plus CTLA-4 blockade in lung cancer. Study-level background: For approximately 19% of patients, objective responses occurred, and 30% to 35% had disease control.

In the case of this clone: What it recognizes is unknown.

Overall study results and limits: Researchers report tumor-derived TCR clones expanding in blood after radiotherapy plus ipilimumab. Per reports, early blood T cell clone dynamics, plus interferon-beta, forecast response most strongly.

Libraries were prepared by immunoSEQ multiplex PCR; TCRdb keeps only in-frame clonotypes and omits some of them. The sample consists of fewer than 45,000 clones, approximately 77% of them appearing once. The material was peripheral blood, obtained from a patient treated with radiotherapy plus ipilimumab. The receptor was isolated from a human donor with non-small cell lung cancer who had stable disease on radiotherapy plus ipilimumab.

Written as DNA, the CDR3 is TGCGCCAGCAGCCAAGTCTCGGCAGGGCCTAATGAAAAACTGTTTTTT. Amino acid sequence: CASSQVSAGPNEKLFF. The chain joins TRBV4-3 to TRBJ1-4, with D tentatively TRBD1 (5 bases). Per germline, CDR1 LGHNA and CDR2 YSLEER. Deletions cut 1 base from V and 3 bases from J, with 12 bases between. This CDR3 is built from 16 residues.